This T cell receptor beta chain was sequenced during a study of cytomegalovirus exposure and HLA in healthy donors. Study-wide background: There were around 100 million unique TCR beta sequences, drawn from 180 million or so T cells, in an earlier analysis.

This PCR relied on a set of 60 Vbeta primers and 13 Jbeta primers. Assay used: immunoSEQ multiplex PCR; TCRdb lists only in-frame clones, some missing. Of 90,000 to 130,000 clones in the sample, approximately 80% were seen once. The CDR3 has 18 residues. Looked up from germline, CDR1 is SGHRS and CDR2 is YFSETQ. V was cut by 2 bases and J by 2 bases, with 23 bases left in between. Worth noting for this clone: The antigen remains undetermined.

Study findings and constraints: Per a prior analysis, the majority of TCR beta V segments were productive roughly 90% or roughly 30% of the time. Rarity marked most TCR sequences, yet some public TCRs occurred in many donors. The study put 150 to 200 TCR beta chains on its list as cytomegalovirus-associated.

This TCR came from a man aged 30 to 45 in good health and CMV-seropositive. Sequencing input: PBMCs. The chain has TRBV5-1 and TRBJ2-7; D is perhaps TRBD1 (6 bases). CDR3 protein: CASSFRDTGGNIPYEQYF. In nucleotides, the CDR3 is TGCGCCAGCAGCTTCCGGGACACCGGTGGCAACATCCCCTACGAGCAGTACTTC.